This T cell receptor beta chain was obtained from a study of Tregs in tolerant kidney transplant recipients (dated by TCRdb to the late 2010s). The study in broad terms: The transplants used related donors along with nonmyeloablative bone marrow transplantation, and in the human trials mixed chimerism was transient. The study used TCRbeta sequencing to identify donor-specific regulatory T cells before combined kidney and bone marrow transplantation, then tracked those cells after transplant.

Genomic DNA was extracted from sorted cells with the QIAGEN DNeasy Blood and Tissue Kit for TCRbeta CDR3 sequencing. High-throughput TCRbeta CDR3 sequencing was carried out commercially through immunoSEQ, with PCR amplification with bias correction and internal controls included. The study's own analysis went as follows. Unique productive TCRbeta sequences were defined by CDR3 nucleotide sequence where primers matched, otherwise by CDR3 amino acid sequence with Vbeta and Jbeta genes. As a correction for sorting error, sequences shared between sorted populations at a frequency ratio of 2:1 or less were discarded, and the remaining shared sequences were assigned to the higher population. A sequence was defined as donor-reactive if the sequence was expanded at least 5-fold in CFSE-low cells compared with unstimulated cells and had a frequency of at least 0.01% in CFSE-low cells. Jensen-Shannon divergence calculated on the top 100 TCRbeta sequences ranked by frequency was used to measure repertoire divergence. For any sample with multiple sequencing runs, sorting error was corrected in each run separately before the runs were pooled. TCRdb provides this immuneACCESS table in a form limited to in-frame rearrangements. Some clones are lacking; in checked studies, under half of them reflect an unresolved V gene, and why the rest are absent is not known. The DNA was the basis for D and trimming; V, J and clone size are from that table. The sample records around 75,000 clones, around 90% of which are singletons. The ten largest clones represent 0.35% to 0.5% of the sample.

Results and caveats for the whole study, not just this receptor: PCR primers changed over time for some patients, so nucleotide-level comparison across those patients' samples was not possible. Expanding Tregs with activated donor B cells appeared to identify the most biologically relevant and donor-specific TCRbeta repertoire. Biological reproducibility was not examined directly, but technical replication error appeared to be minimal. Donor-specific Treg expansion exceeded global Treg expansion in tolerant patients, suggesting antigen-driven rather than nonspecific expansion. Because the study included only a small number of patients, the results must be confirmed in larger populations and under other immunosuppression protocols.

As regards this clone: Its binding antigen is unknown. Nothing much larger sits one base from this clone, and base qualities are not available.

The time point label for this specimen denotes: blood sample drawn before combined kidney and bone marrow transplant. Unstimulated Tregs (CD4+CD25+CD127-), CD4+ non-Tregs (CD4+CD25-), CD4 and CD8 cells were FACS-sorted from thawed PBMCs. The patients were several recipients of combined kidney and bone marrow transplants from the ITN036ST trial, and samples were available only from these trial subjects. Healthy control blood was processed to PBMCs by Ficoll density gradient and cryopreserved, and patient PBMCs were collected before and after transplant. The V end loses 1 base and the J end loses 5 bases, and a stretch of 8 bases separates them. From its cysteine to its phenylalanine, the CDR3 spans 13 amino acids. The kept DNA is CDR3 alone, 39 bases in frame from the first base. Sequences MNHNS (CDR1) and SASEGT (CDR2) are obtained from the germline V gene.

Sample: CD4+ T cells from blood, taken before the transplant. This receptor was taken from a human donor who received a combined kidney and bone marrow transplant. The sequence joins TRBV6-1 to TRBJ1-1; the D gene remains uncertain. The DNA is as follows: TGTGCCAGCAGTGAAGGGGCTGGGACTGAAGCTTTCTTT. Translated, this is CASSEGAGTEAFF.